This paragraph covers one T cell receptor beta chain sequence. As for treatment: randomized to nivolumab then ipilimumab (arm A) or the reverse (arm B). No patient had prior DNA-damaging chemotherapy. From thawed PBMCs, live CD3+CD8+ cells negative for CD19 and CD56 were sorted. V shed 2 bases and J shed 7 bases, with 8 bases lying between them. The CDR3 extends over 12 amino acids. CDR1 MNHEY and CDR2 SVGAGI come from the germline V gene. The table came from immunoSEQ multiplex PCR; TCRdb's copy has only in-frame clones and leaves some out. The repertoire consists of under 20,000 clones, with about 80% occurring once and the leading ten covering 12%. The record originates from a study of sequential checkpoint blockade in melanoma. The overall study: Patients were randomized 1:1 to nivolumab-then-ipilimumab or ipilimumab-then-nivolumab first-line.

The chain links TRBV6-5 to TRBJ1-2, with D tentatively TRBD1 (5 bases). Sequencing used CD8+ T cells sorted from blood (inferred from file names), obtained from a patient given nivolumab and ipilimumab in sequence. This receptor was obtained from a human donor with melanoma. CDR3 coding DNA: TGTGCCAGCAGTTACAGCGGGGCTGGCTACACCTTC. Amino acid sequence: CASSYSGAGYTF.